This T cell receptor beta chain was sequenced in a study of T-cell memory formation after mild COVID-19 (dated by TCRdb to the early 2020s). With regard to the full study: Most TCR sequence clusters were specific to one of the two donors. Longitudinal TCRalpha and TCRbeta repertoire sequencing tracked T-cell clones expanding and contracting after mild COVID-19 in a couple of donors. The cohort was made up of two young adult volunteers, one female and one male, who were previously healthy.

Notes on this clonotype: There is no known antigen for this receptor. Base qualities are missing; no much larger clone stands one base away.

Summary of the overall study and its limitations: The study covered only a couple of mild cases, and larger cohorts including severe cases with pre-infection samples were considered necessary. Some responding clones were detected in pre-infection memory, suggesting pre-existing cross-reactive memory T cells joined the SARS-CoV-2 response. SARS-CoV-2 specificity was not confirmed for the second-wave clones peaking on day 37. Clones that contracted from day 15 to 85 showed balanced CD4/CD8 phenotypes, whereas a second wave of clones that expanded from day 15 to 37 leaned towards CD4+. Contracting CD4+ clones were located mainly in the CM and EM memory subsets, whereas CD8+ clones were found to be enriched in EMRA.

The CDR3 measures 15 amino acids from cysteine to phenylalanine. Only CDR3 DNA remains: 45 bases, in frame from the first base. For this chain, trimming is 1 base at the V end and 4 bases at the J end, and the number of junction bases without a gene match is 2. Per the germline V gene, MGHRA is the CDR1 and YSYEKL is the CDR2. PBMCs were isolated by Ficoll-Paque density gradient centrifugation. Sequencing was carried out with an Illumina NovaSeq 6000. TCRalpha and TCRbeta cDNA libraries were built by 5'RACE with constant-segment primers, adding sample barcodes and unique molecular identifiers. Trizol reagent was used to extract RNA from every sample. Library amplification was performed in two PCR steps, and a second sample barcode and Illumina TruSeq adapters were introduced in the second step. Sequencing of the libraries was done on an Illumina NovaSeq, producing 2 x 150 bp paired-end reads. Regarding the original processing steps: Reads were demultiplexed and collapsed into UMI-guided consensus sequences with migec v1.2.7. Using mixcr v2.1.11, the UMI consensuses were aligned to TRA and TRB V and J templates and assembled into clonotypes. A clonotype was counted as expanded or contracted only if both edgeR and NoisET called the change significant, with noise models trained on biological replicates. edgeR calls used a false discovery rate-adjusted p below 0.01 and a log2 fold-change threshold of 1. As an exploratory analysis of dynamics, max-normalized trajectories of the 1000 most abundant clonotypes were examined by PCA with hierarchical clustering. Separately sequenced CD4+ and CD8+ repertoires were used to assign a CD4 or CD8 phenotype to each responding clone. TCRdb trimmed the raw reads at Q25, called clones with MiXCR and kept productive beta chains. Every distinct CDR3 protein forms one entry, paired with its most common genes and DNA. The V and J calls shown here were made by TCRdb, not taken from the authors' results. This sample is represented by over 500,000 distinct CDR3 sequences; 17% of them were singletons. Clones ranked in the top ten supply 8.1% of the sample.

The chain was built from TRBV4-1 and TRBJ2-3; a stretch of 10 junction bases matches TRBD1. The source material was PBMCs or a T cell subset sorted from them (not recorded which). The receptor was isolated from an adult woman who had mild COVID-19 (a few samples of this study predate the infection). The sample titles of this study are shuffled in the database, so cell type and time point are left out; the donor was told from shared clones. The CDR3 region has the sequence CASSQAGQGSDTQYF. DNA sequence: TGCGCCAGCAGCCAAGCGGGACAGGGGTCAGATACGCAGTATTTT.